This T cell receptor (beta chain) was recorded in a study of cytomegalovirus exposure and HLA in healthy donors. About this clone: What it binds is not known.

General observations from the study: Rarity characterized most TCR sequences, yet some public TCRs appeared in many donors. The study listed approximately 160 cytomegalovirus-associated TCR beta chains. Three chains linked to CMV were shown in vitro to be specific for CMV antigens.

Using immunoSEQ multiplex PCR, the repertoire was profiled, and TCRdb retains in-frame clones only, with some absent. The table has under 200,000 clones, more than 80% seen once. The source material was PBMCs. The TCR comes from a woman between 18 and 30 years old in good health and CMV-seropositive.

As DNA, the CDR3 is TGTGCCAGCAGCCCGCTACGACTAGCGTCTGAGACCCAGTACTTC. Protein sequence: CASSPLRLASETQYF. V is TRBV14 and J is TRBJ2-5; 8 bases are a match to TRBD2. This CDR3 region has 15 residues. V was pared by 4 bases and J by 5 bases, with 9 bases of the junction left unmatched. Germline lookup yields CDR1 SGHDN and CDR2 FVKESK.